The present T cell receptor beta chain was sequenced within a study of OX40 agonist ivuxolimab in advanced cancers. Study as a whole: Among those enrolled, mean age was about 63 years (range roughly 20 to 80) and over 70% were male.

The CDR3 runs to 14 residues. Trimming removed 5 bases at V and 4 bases at J, with 9 bases between. Per the germline V gene, CDR1 is SNHLY and CDR2 is FYNNEI. This table comes from immunoSEQ multiplex PCR, and its TCRdb copy is limited to in-frame clones, with some not included. Among tens of thousands of clones listed, 80% to 90% were seen once. The rearrangement joins TRBV2 to TRBJ1-6; D gene ambiguous. The receptor's source is an adult with an advanced solid tumor such as melanoma, head and neck, liver or kidney cancer. The sample consisted of CD4+ or CD8+ T cells sorted from blood, taken in a trial of the OX40 agonist ivuxolimab. CDR3 sequence reads: CASSTDNYNSPLHF. The CDR3 region has the DNA TGTGCCAGCAGTACCGACAATTATAATTCACCCCTCCACTTT. Full variable domain (missing parts from reference TRBV2 and TRBJ1-6): EPEVTQTPSHQVTQMGQEVILRCVPISNHLYFYWYRQILGQKVEFLVSFYNNEISEKSEIFDDQFSVERPDGSNFTLKIRSTKLEDSAMYFCASSTDNYNSPLHFGNGTRLTVT.